A selection of T cell receptor beta chains follows, all from one sample in a study of blood T cell repertoires in COVID-19. Only in-frame clones appear in the TCRdb table, and some are missing; sequencing was by immunoSEQ multiplex PCR. The table lists about 130,000 clones, roughly 80% of them singletons. Sequencing was done on a sample of PBMCs or T cells enriched from blood (not recorded which). These TCRs come from a man aged 45-60 years who had recovered from COVID-19. Both conserved end residues are part of each CDR3. D genes are given only for firm matches. The size entry is marked missing in some rows and otherwise reads once, few, many or a size class.

size: once
V: TRBV30
D: TRBD1
J: TRBJ1-2
DNA: TGTGCCTGGAGTCAGAGGGGGCCTGGCTACACCTTC
CDR3: CAWSQRGPGYTF

size: .
V: TRBV18
D: .
J: TRBJ1-5
DNA: TGTGCCAGCTCACCAGTCAATGGCAATCAGCCCCAGCATTTT
CDR3: CASSPVNGNQPQHF

size: .
V: TRBV7-2
D: TRBD1
J: TRBJ2-5
DNA: TGTGCCAGCAGCTCAGCCTGGACAGGGCAGTCGGAGACCCAGTACTTC
CDR3: CASSSAWTGQSETQYF

size: .
V: TRBV2
D: TRBD1
J: TRBJ1-2
DNA: TGTGCCAGCAGTGCTGGACAGGGGGCCGGGGGCTACACCTTC
CDR3: CASSAGQGAGGYTF

size: .
V: TRBV9
D: TRBD2
J: TRBJ2-7
DNA: TGTGCCAGCAGCGTAGAGGGGACTCTAGCGGGGGGCCGGGGCGAGCAGTACTTC
CDR3: CASSVEGTLAGGRGEQYF

size: few
V: TRBV28
D: TRBD1
J: TRBJ1-1
DNA: TGTGCCAGCACTCTTCCGGGACAGGGGAGTGAAGCTTTCTTT
CDR3: CASTLPGQGSEAFF

size: .
V: TRBV20-1
D: TRBD1
J: TRBJ2-3
DNA: TGCAGTGCTAGTGCAGGGGGCGATACGCAGTATTTT
CDR3: CSASAGGDTQYF

size: once
V: TRBV4-2
D: TRBD1
J: TRBJ2-2
DNA: TGTGCCAGCAGCCAAGGGGGGACAGGGGGCGACACCGGGGAGCTGTTTTTT
CDR3: CASSQGGTGGDTGELFF

size: .
V: TRBV7-2
D: .
J: TRBJ2-3
DNA: TGTGCCAGCAGCTTGGGACACCCTAGCACAGATACGCAGTATTTT
CDR3: CASSLGHPSTDTQYF

size: .
V: TRBV6-5
D: .
J: TRBJ1-1
DNA: TGTGCCAGCAGGGCGGGTCGGAACACTGAAGCTTTCTTT
CDR3: CASRAGRNTEAFF

size: .
V: TRBV6-1
D: .
J: TRBJ1-5
DNA: TGTGCCAGCAGTGAACAGGGTCGGGGCAATCAGCCCCAGCATTTT
CDR3: CASSEQGRGNQPQHF

size: .
V: TRBV27
D: .
J: TRBJ2-3
DNA: TGTGCCAGCAGTTTATTCGGCAGGGCGGCAGATACGCAGTATTTT
CDR3: CASSLFGRAADTQYF

size: few
V: TRBV7-9
D: TRBD2
J: TRBJ2-1
DNA: TGTGCCAGCAGCCCAAGAGGGAGGGCCTACAATGAGCAGTTCTTC
CDR3: CASSPRGRAYNEQFF

size: few
V: TRBV20-1
D: TRBD2
J: TRBJ2-1
DNA: TGCAGTGCTAGTATCGCGGGGGGGCTCTATGAGCAGTTCTTC
CDR3: CSASIAGGLYEQFF

size: .
V: TRBV28
D: .
J: TRBJ1-1
DNA: TGTGCCAGCAGTTCCGGGGGATTGAACACTGAAGCTTTCTTT
CDR3: CASSSGGLNTEAFF

size: .
V: TRBV10-3
D: TRBD1
J: TRBJ1-2
DNA: TGTGCCATCACCCGAAAGACAGGGAACTATGGCTACACCTTC
CDR3: CAITRKTGNYGYTF

size: .
V: TRBV5-1
D: .
J: TRBJ1-2
DNA: TGCGCCAGCAGCTCTGAGTCAGGGTTCTCCTATGGCTACACCTTC
CDR3: CASSSESGFSYGYTF

size: .
V: TRBV7-9
D: .
J: TRBJ1-1
DNA: TGTGCCGCGTCGCGGGAAGACACTGAAGCTTTCTTT
CDR3: CAASREDTEAFF

size: few
V: TRBV9
D: .
J: TRBJ2-2
DNA: TGTGCCAGCAGCGCCTTGGGGCCGGACACCGGGGAGCTGTTTTTT
CDR3: CASSALGPDTGELFF

size: .
V: TRBV27
D: TRBD1
J: TRBJ2-7
DNA: TGTGCCAGCGGACGGGACAGCCAAACGTCTTTCTGGTACGAGCAGTACTTC
CDR3: CASGRDSQTSFWYEQYF

size: .
V: TRBV7-9
D: .
J: TRBJ1-4
DNA: TGTGCCAGCAGCTCCAGCGGGGTGGAAAAACTGTTTTTT
CDR3: CASSSSGVEKLFF

size: .
V: TRBV7-8
D: .
J: TRBJ1-1
DNA: TGTGCCAGCAGCTTAGGGGAGGATGAAGCTTTCTTT
CDR3: CASSLGEDEAFF